The sequence of this T cell receptor beta chain was determined in a study of CD8 T cells in ankylosing spondylitis. The study's findings and limits: CD8+ disease-linked clones were present at relatively low frequencies in blood. There were earlier reports of some motif variants in reactive arthritis synovial fluid and blood.

CDR1 is SGHTS, CDR2 YDEGEE, per germline. Trimming left V 4 bases short and J 3 bases short, with 7 bases between. The CDR3 consists of 13 residues. This clonotype was observed many times. The antigen remains unidentified. 5'-RACE, quantitative and with molecular barcodes, yielded the TCR beta libraries. TCRdb redid the calling of the 5' RACE reads with MiXCR, one entry per CDR3 protein. The data contain 200,000 to 250,000 distinct CDR3 sequences, 8% to 11% of them seen just once; the ten biggest clones take up under 25%. This sequence originates from a male donor with ankylosing spondylitis or in good health (not recorded which). Sequenced sample: blood, either unsorted or a sorted T cell fraction (not recorded which). The V gene is TRBV5-8, the J gene TRBJ2-2; no reliable D call. The CDR3 is CASSVPYTGELFF. The DNA of the CDR3 is TGTGCCAGCAGCGTTCCATACACCGGGGAGCTGTTTTTT.